One T cell receptor beta chain is described in this entry. Its antigen remains unknown. The entry originates in a study of T cell repertoires in aging, cancer and after chemotherapy. Across the study: Healthy donor repertoires were recorded over several months to years and showed clear clonal overlap.

Study observations and caveats: Across the chemotherapy interval, each cancer cohort showed higher median generation probability, suggesting thymic rebound. Loss of evenness, beyond lost richness, contributed to age-related TCR diversity decline in cancer patients.

A mixed TRB-A/B primer pool amplified rearranged TRB by multiplex touch-down PCR. TCRdb fed the multiplex PCR reads into MiXCR, producing one record per CDR3 protein. The table records approximately 8,300 distinct CDR3 sequences, approximately 33% of them present only once. Amplification of TCR beta used genomic DNA extracted from peripheral blood. This CDR3 has 13 amino acids. Per the germline V gene, CDR1 is SGHRS and CDR2 is YFSETQ. V was clipped by 5 bases and J by 0 bases, with 7 bases between them. Sequences were obtained from blood. V usage is TRBV5-1 and J usage is TRBJ2-3; D not resolved. The receptor's source is a human donor in good health. The donor label of this sample is uncertain. The DNA for the CDR3 is TGCGCCAGCAGTCAATATAGCACAGATACGCAGTATTTT. Translated, it gives CASSQYSTDTQYF.